These 17 T cell receptor beta chains originate from one sample sequenced in a study of cytomegalovirus exposure and HLA in healthy donors. It was with 60 Vbeta and 13 Jbeta primers that the PCR ran. This table comes from immunoSEQ multiplex PCR, and its TCRdb copy is limited to in-frame clones, with some not included. The profile shows around 150,000 clones, approximately 79% of them singletons. Sequenced sample: PBMCs. These receptors all come from a human donor in good health.

V and J are TRBV10-3 and TRBJ2-3; weak D call: TRBD2 (6 bases). CDR1 and CDR2 from the germline V gene are ENHRY and SYGVKD. Trimming took 3 bases from V and 1 from J, leaving 11 bases between them. The length of the CDR3 is 15 residues. CDR3 protein: CAISESSGGTDTQYF. The CDR3 bases are TGTGCCATCAGTGAAAGTAGCGGCGGCACAGATACGCAGTATTTT.

A word on this clone: The junction departs from germline at one end; a sequencing error may be responsible. This chain links TRBV19 with TRBJ2-1, with D maybe TRBD2 (6 bases). Germline CDR1 is LNHDA and CDR2 is SQIVND (reference sequence). The CDR3 is 13 amino acids. This CDR3 reads CVSSEGLYNEQFF. CDR3 in DNA: TGTGTCAGTAGTGAGGGACTTTACAATGAGCAGTTCTTC.

This clone was picked up a small number of times. The rearrangement joins TRBV5-4 to TRBJ1-1; the match to TRBD1 covers 9 bases. CDR3 length: 14 residues. In germline, CDR1 is SGHNT, CDR2 YYREEE (reference sequence). V shed 5 bases, J shed 1 base, and the junction held 3 bases outside the gene matches. Here the CDR3 reads CASSSQGANTEAFF. Written as DNA, the CDR3 is TGTGCCAGCAGTTCACAGGGGGCGAACACTGAAGCTTTCTTT.

This chain joins TRBV4-3 and TRBJ1-1, with D perhaps TRBD1 (5 bases). This CDR3 spans 16 amino acids. Deletions cut 0 bases from V and 4 bases from J, with 15 bases between. Germline values: CDR1 LGHNA, CDR2 YSLEER. CDR3 loop: CASSQDHGGIITEAFF. As DNA, the CDR3 is TGCGCCAGCAGCCAAGATCACGGGGGTATCATCACTGAAGCTTTCTTT.

This sequence joins TRBV5-6 and TRBJ2-7; the match to TRBD1 covers 9 bases. Germline V gene sequence: CDR1 SGHDT, CDR2 YYEEEE. CDR3 size: 15 residues. J gave up 4 bases and V 2 bases, and 7 bases lay outside the gene matches. The CDR3 spells CASSLRKTGGYEQYF. The DNA of the CDR3 is TGTGCCAGCAGCTTACGTAAGACAGGGGGATACGAGCAGTACTTC.

Remarks on this clone: The same CDR3 also results from other DNA sequences found in this sample. CDR3 coding DNA: TGTGCCAGCAGCTCTACAGGGGGCAATCAGCCCCAGCATTTT. Translated: CASSSTGGNQPQHF. The chain couples TRBV7-9 to TRBJ1-5; 7 nucleotides line up with TRBD1. The CDR3 consists of 14 residues. Germline V gene lookup returns CDR1 SEHNR and CDR2 FQNEAQ (reference sequence). V trimming: 4 bases; J trimming: 2 bases; junction bases outside the gene matches: 2.

CDR3 in DNA: TGTGCCAGCAGCCGTTTAACGACTAGCGGGGGTCACAATGAGCAGTTCTTC. The encoded protein is CASSRLTTSGGHNEQFF. This rearrangement joins TRBV5-4 to TRBJ2-1; 12 positions agree with TRBD2. CDR1 and CDR2 (germline): SGHNT, YYREEE (reference sequence). The CDR3 runs to 17 residues. V gave up 4 bases and J gave up 5 bases; unmatched junction bases: 10.

This chain uses TRBV4-1 with TRBJ1-6, with a tentative D call TRBD1 (6 bases). The CDR3 consists of 15 residues. Between the trimmed V and J ends, which lost 8 bases and 7 bases, there was a span of 18 bases. Germline CDR1 is MGHRA and CDR2 is YSYEKL. DNA for the CDR3: TGCGCCAGCGGGGACCCAGGGGATAGGAATTCACCCCTCCACTTT. This gives the protein CASGDPGDRNSPLHF.

The count of this clone is one. The chain carries TRBV9 and TRBJ1-2; no clear D gene. V shed 0 bases and J shed 7 bases, with 16 bases lying between them. Looked up from germline, CDR1 is SGDLS and CDR2 is YYNGEE. The CDR3 has 15 residues. CDR3 loop: CASSVDAGKSGGYTF. As DNA, the CDR3 is TGTGCCAGCAGCGTAGATGCAGGCAAGTCAGGTGGCTACACCTTC.

This chain uses TRBV10-3 with TRBJ2-3; a weak D match, TRBD2 (7 bases). CDR3 size: 12 residues. Trimming took off 8 bases at V and 5 bases at J, with 11 bases between the two ends. Germline V gives CDR1 ENHRY, CDR2 SYGVKD. Here the CDR3 reads CAIGGAGDTQYF. The CDR3 DNA follows: TGTGCCATCGGGGGGGCGGGAGATACGCAGTATTTT.

The chain couples TRBV4-2 to TRBJ1-6; D is unclear. Germline V gene sequence: CDR1 LGHNA, CDR2 YNFKEQ. Trimming removed 4 bases from V and 8 bases from J, with 12 bases in between. The CDR3 extends over 14 amino acids. Here the CDR3 reads CASSLGSLDSPLHF. CDR3 nucleotides: TGTGCCAGCAGCCTCGGGTCCCTTGATTCACCCCTCCACTTT.

The chain uses TRBV27 and TRBJ2-1; perhaps TRBD2 as D (6 bases). The CDR3 is 16 amino acids. CDR1 is MNHEY and CDR2 is SMNVEV in the germline V gene (reference sequence). The V gene lost 1 base and the J gene lost 0 bases, with 10 bases spanning the gap. CDR3 DNA sequence: TGTGCCAGCAGTTTATTTGCGGGGAGCTCCTACAATGAGCAGTTCTTC. Translated: CASSLFAGSSYNEQFF.

The rearrangement joins TRBV6-1 to TRBJ1-5, with 8 bases that match TRBD1. Looked up from germline, CDR1 is MNHNS and CDR2 is SASEGT. The V segment lost 8 bases and the J segment 3 bases; nucleotides outside the gene matches: 6. The CDR3 length is 14 residues. This CDR3 reads CASGRQGINQPQHF. The CDR3 DNA follows: TGTGCCAGCGGAAGACAGGGGATCAATCAGCCCCAGCATTTT.

The rearrangement uses TRBV10-3 and TRBJ1-1; TRBD1 matches 9 bases. J gave up 4 bases and V 3 bases, and 6 bases lay outside the gene matches. Germline V lookup: CDR1 ENHRY, CDR2 SYGVKD. The CDR3 loop spans 15 amino acids. The CDR3 DNA follows: TGTGCCATCAGTGACCCCGACAGGGGGGGCACTGAAGCTTTCTTT. Translation: CAISDPDRGGTEAFF.

The chain links TRBV27 to TRBJ2-6; D uncertain. Germline V gene data show CDR1 as MNHEY and CDR2 as SMNVEV (reference sequence). Trimming pared 5 bases from V and 1 base from J, leaving 3 bases between. This CDR3 contains 13 residues. CDR3 DNA sequence: TGTGCCAGCAGTCCATCTGGGGCCAACGTCCTGACTTTC. This encodes CASSPSGANVLTF.

DNA of the CDR3: TGTGCCAGCAGCACGACACGGAATGAGCAGTTCTTC. This translates into CASSTTRNEQFF. J is TRBJ2-1 and V is TRBV7-9; unclear D gene. Germline V gives CDR1 SEHNR, CDR2 FQNEAQ (reference sequence). The CDR3 length is 12 residues. The germline V and J ends were trimmed by 5 bases and 7 bases, with 9 bases remaining between them.

The chain combines TRBV7-2 with TRBJ2-5, with 8 bases fitting TRBD2. J was trimmed by 1 base and V by 3 bases; bases with no gene match: 10. Per the germline V gene, CDR1 is SGHTA and CDR2 is FQGNSA. The CDR3 runs to 17 residues. The CDR3: CASSLDLVRGVQETQYF. The DNA of the CDR3 is TGTGCCAGCAGCTTGGACCTAGTGCGGGGGGTCCAAGAGACCCAGTACTTC.